A selection of T cell receptor beta chains follows, all from one sample in a study of spatial heterogeneity in lung cancer. MiXCR, run by TCRdb on the 5' RACE reads, gives a single entry per CDR3 protein. The sample shows tens of thousands of distinct CDR3 sequences, more than 15% of them seen only once. The source material was PBMCs, sampled at surgery. Receptors originate from a male donor with early-stage non-small cell lung cancer. Both conserved end residues are part of each CDR3. The D gene is left open where the match is weak. The size of a clone is reported for some rows only, either as once, few or many, or as a class for expanded clones.

TRBD2	many	TRBV4-3	TRBJ2-3	CASSQDSRASGVAFTQYF	TGCGCCAGCAGCCAAGATTCCCGGGCTAGCGGGGTCGCGTTTACGCAGTATTTT
NA	NA	TRBV12-3/TRBV12-4	TRBJ1-5	CASVRGRGQPQHF	TGTGCCAGCGTCAGGGGAAGGGGGCAGCCCCAGCATTTT
NA	NA	TRBV11-1	TRBJ2-7	CASSPYSGSDSEQYF	TGTGCCAGCAGCCCCTATAGTGGGAGCGACAGCGAGCAGTACTTC
NA	NA	TRBV2	TRBJ1-5	CASSEVGDTQPQHF	TGTGCCAGCAGTGAGGTGGGGGATACTCAGCCCCAGCATTTT
NA	NA	TRBV7-8	TRBJ1-1	CASSLGSGEAFF	TGTGCCAGCAGCTTAGGGAGTGGTGAAGCTTTCTTT
NA	few	TRBV6-5	TRBJ2-2	CASSKGTGELFF	TGTGCCAGCAGTAAGGGGACCGGGGAGCTGTTTTTT
NA	few	TRBV7-2	TRBJ2-1	CASSLAEYNEQFF	TGTGCCAGCAGCTTAGCGGAATACAATGAGCAGTTCTTC
TRBD2	few	TRBV4-1	TRBJ2-3	CASSQLAGGPDTQYF	TGCGCCAGCAGCCAGCTAGCGGGGGGGCCTGATACGCAGTATTTT
NA	NA	TRBV6-1	TRBJ1-3	CASSEALPGNTIYF	TGTGCCAGCAGTGAAGCCCTGCCTGGAAACACCATATATTTT
TRBD2	few	TRBV9	TRBJ2-1	CASSAPAGGPARRIF	TGTGCCAGCAGCGCCCCAGCGGGAGGGCCGGCCAGACGCATCTTC
NA	NA	TRBV19	TRBJ2-1	CASSFREGANEQFF	TGTGCCAGTAGTTTCCGGGAGGGGGCAAATGAGCAGTTCTTC
TRBD1	few	TRBV12-3/TRBV12-4	TRBJ1-1	CASSLIGGGGTEAFF	TGTGCCAGCAGTCTAATTGGAGGGGGCGGTACTGAAGCTTTCTTT
NA	NA	TRBV11-3	TRBJ1-1	CASSLDSVEAFF	TGTGCCAGCAGCTTAGATTCCGTTGAAGCTTTCTTT
NA	NA	TRBV19	TRBJ2-3	CASSPGTRTDTQYF	TGTGCCAGTAGTCCGGGGACTCGGACAGATACGCAGTATTTT
NA	many	TRBV20-1	TRBJ1-5	CSVPGGNNQPQHF	TGCAGTGTACCGGGGGGCAACAATCAGCCCCAGCATTTT
NA	NA	TRBV10-3	TRBJ2-7	CAIAVGSYEQYF	TGTGCCATCGCGGTAGGGAGCTACGAGCAGTACTTC
NA	NA	TRBV10-2	TRBJ2-1	CASSEDSYNEQFF	TGCGCCAGCAGTGAGGACAGCTACAATGAGCAGTTCTTC
NA	NA	TRBV7-8	TRBJ2-6	CASSLGLPGANVLTF	TGTGCCAGCAGCTTAGGTCTCCCTGGGGCCAACGTCCTGACTTTC
NA	NA	TRBV7-6	TRBJ2-1	CASSQHPGLNEQFF	TGTGCCAGCAGCCAACACCCAGGCCTCAATGAGCAGTTCTTC
NA	few	TRBV11-2	TRBJ1-2	CASSFEDSYGYTF	TGTGCCAGCAGCTTCGAGGACAGCTATGGCTACACCTTC
NA	NA	TRBV10-3	TRBJ1-1	CAISVDTEAFF	TGTGCCATCAGTGTAGACACTGAAGCTTTCTTT
NA	few	TRBV5-1	TRBJ1-2	CASSFTGFEANYGYTF	TGCGCCAGCAGCTTTACAGGGTTCGAAGCTAACTATGGCTACACCTTC
NA	NA	TRBV19	TRBJ1-5	CASSIDLGRGPQPQHF	TGTGCCAGTAGTATAGATCTCGGCAGGGGCCCTCAGCCCCAGCATTTT
TRBD2	few	TRBV3-1	TRBJ2-7	CASSPPGLALREQYF	TGTGCCAGCAGCCCACCGGGACTAGCCCTCAGGGAGCAGTACTTC
TRBD1	few	TRBV6-5	TRBJ2-5	CASSPFIPGQGAPTTQYF	TGTGCCAGCAGTCCTTTTATACCGGGACAGGGGGCGCCGACTACCCAGTACTTC
NA	few	TRBV7-2	TRBJ2-7	CASSLGGAHYEQYF	TGTGCCAGCAGCTTAGGGGGAGCCCACTACGAGCAGTACTTC
TRBD2	few	TRBV12-3/TRBV12-4	TRBJ2-5	CASSLLAGEETQYF	TGTGCCAGCAGTTTACTAGCGGGAGAAGAGACCCAGTACTTC
NA	NA	TRBV27	TRBJ2-7	CASTNTGTYEQYF	TGTGCCAGCACAAACACAGGGACCTACGAGCAGTACTTC
TRBD1	many	TRBV7-8	TRBJ2-7	CASSFGTGALEAYEQYF	TGTGCCAGCAGCTTTGGGACAGGGGCCCTTGAAGCCTACGAGCAGTACTTC